This entry concerns a single TCR beta chain. The record originates from a study of blood T cell repertoires in COVID-19. Across the whole study: Acute and convalescent COVID-19 samples came from the United States, Italy and Spain. The cDNA or gDNA used as material had been derived from T cells, B-cell-depleted T cells, or PBMCs.

V lost 3 bases to trimming and J lost 4 bases; unmatched junction nucleotides: 9. This CDR3 is 16 amino acids long. The V gene's germline CDR1 is KGHSH and CDR2 LQKENI. In the study's own analysis: Scientists estimated how many nucleated cells there were by amplifying reference gene primers. Here immunoSEQ multiplex PCR was the method, and the copy in TCRdb shows in-frame clones only, minus some. V, J and clone size reflect that table, while D and trimming were determined from the DNA. The data hold under 200,000 clones, with about 85% observed a single time. The rearrangement uses TRBV18 and TRBJ2-3; 8 bases are shared with TRBD1. The sequenced sample was peripheral blood. The TCR comes from a man in his sixties who had recovered from COVID-19. CDR3 nucleotide sequence: TGTGCCAGCTCACCCACAGGGGGTAATGGAGCAGATACGCAGTATTTT. This encodes CASSPTGGNGADTQYF.